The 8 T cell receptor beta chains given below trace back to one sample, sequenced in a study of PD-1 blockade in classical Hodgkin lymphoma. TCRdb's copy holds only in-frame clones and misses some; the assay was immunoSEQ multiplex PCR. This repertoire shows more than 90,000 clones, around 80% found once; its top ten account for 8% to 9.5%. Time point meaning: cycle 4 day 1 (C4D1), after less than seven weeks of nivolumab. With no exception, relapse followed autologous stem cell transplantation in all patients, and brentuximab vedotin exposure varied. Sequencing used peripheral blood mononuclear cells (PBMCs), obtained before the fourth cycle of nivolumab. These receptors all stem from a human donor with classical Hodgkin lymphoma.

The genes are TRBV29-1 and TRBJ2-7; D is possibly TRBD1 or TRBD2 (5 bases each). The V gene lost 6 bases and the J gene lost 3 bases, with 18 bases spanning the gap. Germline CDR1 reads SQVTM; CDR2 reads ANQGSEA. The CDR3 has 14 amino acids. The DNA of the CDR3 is TGCAGCGTATGGCCTGGGACGGACCTCTACGAGCAGTACTTC. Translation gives CSVWPGTDLYEQYF.

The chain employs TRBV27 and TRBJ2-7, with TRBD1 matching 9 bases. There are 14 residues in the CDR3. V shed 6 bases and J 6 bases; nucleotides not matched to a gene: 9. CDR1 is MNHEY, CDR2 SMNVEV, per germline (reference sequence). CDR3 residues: CASRSGTGRGEQYF. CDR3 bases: TGTGCCAGCAGATCCGGGACAGGGCGCGGCGAGCAGTACTTC.

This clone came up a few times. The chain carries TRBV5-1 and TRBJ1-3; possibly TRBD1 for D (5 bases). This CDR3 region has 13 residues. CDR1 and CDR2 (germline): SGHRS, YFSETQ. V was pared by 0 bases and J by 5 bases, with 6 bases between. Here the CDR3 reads CASSLGTRNTIYF. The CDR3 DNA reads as TGCGCCAGCAGCTTGGGGACAAGAAACACCATATATTTT.

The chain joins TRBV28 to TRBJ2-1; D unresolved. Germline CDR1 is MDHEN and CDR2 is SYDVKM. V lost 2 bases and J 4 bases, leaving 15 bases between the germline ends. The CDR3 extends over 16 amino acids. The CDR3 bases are TGTGCCAGCAGTTTAGCGCCCAATTTGGGATACAATGAGCAGTTCTTC. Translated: CASSLAPNLGYNEQFF.

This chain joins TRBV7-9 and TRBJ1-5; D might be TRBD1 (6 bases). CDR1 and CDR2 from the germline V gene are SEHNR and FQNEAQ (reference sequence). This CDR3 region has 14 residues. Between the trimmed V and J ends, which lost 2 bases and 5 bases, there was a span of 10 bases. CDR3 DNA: TGTGCCAGCAGCTTAACAGGGTCCGATCAGCCCCAGCATTTT. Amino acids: CASSLTGSDQPQHF.

The CDR3 sequence: CASSPGITNTYEQYF. The CDR3 bases are TGTGCCAGCAGTCCCGGGATTACGAACACCTACGAGCAGTACTTC. V gene TRBV6-5 combines with J gene TRBJ2-7, with a tentative D call TRBD2 (5 bases). V gave up 5 bases and J gave up 2 bases, with 16 bases separating them. CDR3 size: 15 residues. CDR1 and CDR2 from the germline V gene are MNHEY and SVGAGI.

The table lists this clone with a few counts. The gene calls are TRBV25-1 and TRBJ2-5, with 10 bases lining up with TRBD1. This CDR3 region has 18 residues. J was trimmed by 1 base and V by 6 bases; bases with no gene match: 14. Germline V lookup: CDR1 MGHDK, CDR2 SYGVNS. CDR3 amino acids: CASSLYYPWDRGQETQYF. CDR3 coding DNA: TGTGCCAGCAGCCTATATTATCCGTGGGACAGGGGCCAAGAGACCCAGTACTTC.

Written as DNA, the CDR3 is TGTGCCAGCAGCCGAGGACAGGGTAATGAGCAGTACTTC. Translating gives CASSRGQGNEQYF. J is TRBJ2-7 and V is TRBV4-2; TRBD1 aligns across 8 bases. The germline V gene encodes CDR1 LGHNA and CDR2 YNFKEQ. This CDR3 contains 13 residues. The junction had 6 bases not matched to a gene; V was cut back by 4 bases and J by 7 bases.